A selection of T cell receptor beta chains follows, all from one sample in a study of OX40 agonist ivuxolimab in advanced cancers. Sequencing used immunoSEQ multiplex PCR; TCRdb keeps in-frame clones, though not all of them. This table holds some 100,000 clones, around four fifths found once. The sample in question was CD4+ or CD8+ T cells sorted from blood, obtained in a trial of the OX40 agonist ivuxolimab. Receptors originate from an adult with an advanced solid tumor such as melanoma, head and neck, liver or kidney cancer. Each CDR3 is given with its conserved first and last residue. The D gene is left open where the match is weak. The size of a clone is reported for some rows only, either as once, few or many, or as a class for expanded clones.

clone size: -
V gene: TRBV19
D gene: TRBD1
J gene: TRBJ1-2
CDR3 protein: CASSITGEDGYTF
CDR3 DNA: TGTGCCAGTAGTATAACAGGGGAGGATGGCTACACCTTC

clone size: -
V gene: TRBV5-4
D gene: -
J gene: TRBJ2-7
CDR3 protein: CASSFVLSYEQYF
CDR3 DNA: TGTGCCAGCAGCTTTGTGCTTTCCTACGAGCAGTACTTC

clone size: once
V gene: TRBV30
D gene: TRBD1
J gene: TRBJ2-7
CDR3 protein: CAWRQGGYEQYF
CDR3 DNA: TGTGCCTGGCGACAGGGTGGATACGAGCAGTACTTC

clone size: -
V gene: TRBV19
D gene: TRBD2
J gene: TRBJ2-3
CDR3 protein: CASSINGGGTDTQYF
CDR3 DNA: TGTGCCAGTAGTATAAACGGGGGGGGCACAGATACGCAGTATTTT

clone size: -
V gene: TRBV7-2
D gene: -
J gene: TRBJ2-3
CDR3 protein: CASRHTGLPGQTDTQYF
CDR3 DNA: TGTGCCAGCAGACACACGGGACTCCCAGGCCAAACAGATACGCAGTATTTT

clone size: -
V gene: TRBV28
D gene: -
J gene: TRBJ2-6
CDR3 protein: CAIFGTESSGANVLTF
CDR3 DNA: TGTGCCATCTTCGGGACCGAGAGCTCTGGGGCCAACGTCCTGACTTTC

clone size: -
V gene: TRBV4-1
D gene: -
J gene: TRBJ1-5
CDR3 protein: CASSRLALPVSNQPQHF
CDR3 DNA: TGCGCCAGCAGCCGACTGGCCCTACCCGTTAGCAATCAGCCCCAGCATTTT

clone size: -
V gene: TRBV25-1
D gene: -
J gene: TRBJ2-7
CDR3 protein: CASTGSRAHEQYF
CDR3 DNA: TGTGCCAGCACCGGAAGCAGGGCCCACGAGCAGTACTTC

clone size: few
V gene: TRBV28
D gene: -
J gene: TRBJ2-6
CDR3 protein: CASSLGGANVLTF
CDR3 DNA: TGTGCCAGCAGTTTAGGTGGGGCCAACGTCCTGACTTTC

clone size: -
V gene: TRBV7-2
D gene: -
J gene: TRBJ2-7
CDR3 protein: CASSLDSGPYEQYF
CDR3 DNA: TGTGCCAGCAGCTTAGATAGCGGTCCCTACGAGCAGTACTTC

clone size: -
V gene: TRBV28
D gene: -
J gene: TRBJ1-2
CDR3 protein: CASSLSGAALYGYTF
CDR3 DNA: TGTGCCAGCAGTCTGTCCGGTGCGGCCCTCTATGGCTACACCTTC

clone size: -
V gene: TRBV6-5
D gene: TRBD1
J gene: TRBJ2-1
CDR3 protein: CASSLPGQGHEQFF
CDR3 DNA: TGTGCCAGCAGCCTCCCGGGACAGGGTCATGAGCAGTTCTTC

clone size: -
V gene: TRBV28
D gene: TRBD1
J gene: TRBJ2-3
CDR3 protein: CASTLPPGQAQYF
CDR3 DNA: TGTGCCAGCACCCTACCCCCGGGACAGGCTCAGTATTTT

clone size: -
V gene: TRBV5-1
D gene: -
J gene: TRBJ1-3
CDR3 protein: CASSLGYQSSGNTIYF
CDR3 DNA: TGCGCCAGCAGCTTGGGCTACCAGAGCTCTGGAAACACCATATATTTT

clone size: once
V gene: TRBV4-2
D gene: TRBD1
J gene: TRBJ1-4
CDR3 protein: CASSLYQGDAGTIGKLFF
CDR3 DNA: TGTGCCAGCAGCCTTTACCAGGGGGATGCTGGAACTATTGGAAAACTGTTTTTT

clone size: -
V gene: TRBV5-1
D gene: -
J gene: TRBJ1-3
CDR3 protein: CASRQGSFGGNTIYF
CDR3 DNA: TGCGCCAGCAGACAGGGAAGTTTTGGCGGAAACACCATATATTTT

clone size: once
V gene: TRBV6-6
D gene: -
J gene: TRBJ2-3
CDR3 protein: CASSYSSVDTQYF
CDR3 DNA: TGTGCCAGCAGTTACTCTTCCGTGGATACGCAGTATTTT

clone size: -
V gene: TRBV28
D gene: -
J gene: TRBJ2-2
CDR3 protein: CASSRTWVDTGELFF
CDR3 DNA: TGTGCCAGCAGCCGGACATGGGTAGACACCGGGGAGCTGTTTTTT

clone size: -
V gene: TRBV5-5
D gene: -
J gene: TRBJ2-7
CDR3 protein: CASSLKGTGTYEQYF
CDR3 DNA: TGTGCCAGCAGCTTGAAGGGCACAGGGACCTACGAGCAGTACTTC

clone size: -
V gene: TRBV11-2
D gene: -
J gene: TRBJ2-5
CDR3 protein: CASSLEQETQYF
CDR3 DNA: TGTGCCAGCAGCTTAGAGCAAGAGACCCAGTACTTC

clone size: few
V gene: TRBV19
D gene: TRBD1
J gene: TRBJ1-1
CDR3 protein: CASSMGQGLEAFF
CDR3 DNA: TGTGCCAGTAGTATGGGACAGGGGCTTGAAGCTTTCTTT

clone size: -
V gene: TRBV4-2
D gene: -
J gene: TRBJ2-1
CDR3 protein: CASSERGRSSYNEQFF
CDR3 DNA: TGTGCCAGCAGCGAAAGAGGTAGGAGCTCCTACAATGAGCAGTTCTTC

clone size: -
V gene: TRBV5-1
D gene: -
J gene: TRBJ2-6
CDR3 protein: CASSRDISGANVLTF
CDR3 DNA: TGCGCCAGCAGCAGAGACATCTCTGGGGCCAACGTCCTGACTTTC

clone size: -
V gene: TRBV6-6
D gene: -
J gene: TRBJ2-1
CDR3 protein: CASSPDHEQFF
CDR3 DNA: TGTGCCAGCAGCCCGGACCATGAGCAGTTCTTC

clone size: few
V gene: TRBV5-1
D gene: -
J gene: TRBJ2-5
CDR3 protein: CASSFGETQYF
CDR3 DNA: TGCGCCAGCAGCTTTGGGGAGACCCAGTACTTC

clone size: -
V gene: TRBV5-1
D gene: TRBD1
J gene: TRBJ2-2
CDR3 protein: CASSLQGGGTGELFF
CDR3 DNA: TGCGCCAGCAGCTTACAGGGGGGAGGCACCGGGGAGCTGTTTTTT

clone size: -
V gene: TRBV28
D gene: TRBD1
J gene: TRBJ2-7
CDR3 protein: CASSPLDRGSYEQYF
CDR3 DNA: TGTGCCAGCAGTCCCCTAGACAGGGGCTCCTACGAGCAGTACTTC